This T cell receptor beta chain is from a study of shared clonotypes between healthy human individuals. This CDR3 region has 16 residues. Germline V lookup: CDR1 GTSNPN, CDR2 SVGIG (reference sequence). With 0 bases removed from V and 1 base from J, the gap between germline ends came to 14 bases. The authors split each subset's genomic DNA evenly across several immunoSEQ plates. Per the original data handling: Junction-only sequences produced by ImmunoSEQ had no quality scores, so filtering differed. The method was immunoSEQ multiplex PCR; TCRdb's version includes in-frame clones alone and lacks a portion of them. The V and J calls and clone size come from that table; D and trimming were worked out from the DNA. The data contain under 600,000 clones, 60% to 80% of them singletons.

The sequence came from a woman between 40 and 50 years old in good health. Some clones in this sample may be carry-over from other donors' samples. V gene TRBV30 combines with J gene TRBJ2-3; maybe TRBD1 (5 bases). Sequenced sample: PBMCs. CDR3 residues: CAWSVIQGFGTDTQYF. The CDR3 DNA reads TGTGCCTGGAGTGTAATCCAGGGCTTCGGCACAGATACGCAGTATTTT.